The rows below give T cell receptor beta chains drawn from one sample of a study of T cell responses to AZD1222 COVID-19 vaccine. The repertoire was sequenced with immunoSEQ multiplex PCR; TCRdb's copy has only in-frame clones and lacks some. The table shows about 120,000 clones, with about 89% occurring only once. The sequences come from peripheral blood, collected on day 0 of AZD1222 vaccination. The receptor set was obtained from an adult in good health. Each CDR3 is given with its conserved first and last residue. The D gene is left open where the match is weak. Some rows have no size entry. The others give once, few or many, or a class for an expanded clone.

>-|-|TRBJ2-6|TRBV9
TGTGCCAGCAGCGTAGCCCAAAACTCTGGGGCCAACGTCCTGACTTTC
CASSVAQNSGANVLTF
>-|-|TRBJ1-2|TRBV9
TGTGCCAGCAGCGCCAGGGACTACTATGGCTACACCTTC
CASSARDYYGYTF
>-|-|TRBJ1-5|TRBV11-2
TGTGCCAGCAGCTTAGGAGGGGGACCACCTCAGCCCCAGCATTTT
CASSLGGGPPQPQHF
>-|-|TRBJ2-1|TRBV6-4
TGTGCCAGCAGTGACTCCCTGCTAGCAGGTGGTGAGCAGTTCTTC
CASSDSLLAGGEQFF
>-|-|TRBJ2-3|TRBV6-5
TGTGCCAGCAGGTATCGTGGGGCGGATACGCAGTATTTT
CASRYRGADTQYF
>-|-|TRBJ1-2|TRBV12-3/TRBV12-4
TGTGCCAGCAGTTTAAGGCCGCACGGCTACACCTTC
CASSLRPHGYTF
>-|-|TRBJ1-3|TRBV28
TGTGCCAGCAGTTCGGCCAGCTCTGGAAACACCATATATTTT
CASSSASSGNTIYF
>-|-|TRBJ1-5|TRBV12-3/TRBV12-4
TGTGCCAGCAGTTTTCGGGTTGGCCAGCCCCAGCATTTT
CASSFRVGQPQHF
>-|-|TRBJ2-7|TRBV5-6
TGTGCCAGCAGCAAGACAGGTTACGAGCAGTACTTC
CASSKTGYEQYF
>-|-|TRBJ1-6|TRBV6-1
TGTGCCAGCAGTGAAGCCACAGCTGTCTATAATTCACCCCTCCACTTT
CASSEATAVYNSPLHF
>-|-|TRBJ1-2|TRBV6-5
TGTGCCAGTCAACGCTCAGGTTCCTATGGCTACACCTTC
CASQRSGSYGYTF
>-|-|TRBJ2-4|TRBV5-4
TGTGCCAGCAGCTTGGCCCCCCCCGGGGGCAACATTCAGTACTTC
CASSLAPPGGNIQYF
>-|-|TRBJ2-5|TRBV7-8
TGTGCCAGCAGCTTACCTCGACCCGCGGGGGACACGGAGACCCAGTACTTC
CASSLPRPAGDTETQYF
>-|-|TRBJ1-2|TRBV5-4
TGTGCCAGCAGCTCTGACGGGACACCAACTAACTATGGCTACACCTTC
CASSSDGTPTNYGYTF
>-|-|TRBJ2-1|TRBV5-5
TGTGCCAGCAGCTCATCATCCTGGAGCTCCTACAATGAGCAGTTCTTC
CASSSSSWSSYNEQFF
>TRBD2|-|TRBJ2-1|TRBV29-1
TGCAGCGTGACTAGCGGGGGGTCCTCCTACAATGAGCAGTTCTTC
CSVTSGGSSYNEQFF
>-|-|TRBJ1-3|TRBV19
TGTGCCAGTAGTGACCAGGGTTACGGAAACACCATATATTTT
CASSDQGYGNTIYF
>-|-|TRBJ1-5|TRBV4-2
TGTGCCAGCAGCCAAGGTTCGCCAGGGCAGCCCCAGCATTTT
CASSQGSPGQPQHF
>-|-|TRBJ1-2|TRBV5-1
TGCGCCAGCAGCTTGGCGGGCACGACCAACTATGGCTACACCTTC
CASSLAGTTNYGYTF
>-|-|TRBJ2-5|TRBV11-2
TGTGCCAGCAGCTTAGGCTTCCCAAACCAAGAGACCCAGTACTTC
CASSLGFPNQETQYF
>-|-|TRBJ2-2|TRBV18
TGTGCCAGCTCACCAACAGTGGTAAAGATCGGACTCTCGAACACCGGGGAGCTGTTTTTT
CASSPTVVKIGLSNTGELFF
>TRBD1|-|TRBJ2-7|TRBV5-1
TGCGCCAGCAGCTTGGGTCCTCCTAGGGACAGGGTATTTTCCTACGAGCAGTACTTC
CASSLGPPRDRVFSYEQYF
>TRBD2|-|TRBJ2-1|TRBV11-3
TGTGCCAGCAGTACCCGGACTAGCGGAACCGGTGGGGATGAGCAGTTCTTC
CASSTRTSGTGGDEQFF
>-|-|TRBJ1-2|TRBV28
TGTGCCAGCAGACCTACAGGGTCTTTATTCGGCTACACCTTC
CASRPTGSLFGYTF
>-|once|TRBJ1-3|TRBV5-1
TGCGCCAGCAGCTTGGAACAGGGCTCTGGAAACACCATATATTTT
CASSLEQGSGNTIYF
>-|-|TRBJ1-2|TRBV7-9
TGTGCCAGCAGCATACGTTCCGAGGGTAGGAAGAATGGCTACACCTTC
CASSIRSEGRKNGYTF
>-|-|TRBJ2-2|TRBV7-6
TGTGCCAGCAGGATGCTTGTCGGGAACACCGGGGAGCTGTTTTTT
CASRMLVGNTGELFF
>-|-|TRBJ1-5|TRBV25-1
TGTGCCAGCAGTCCAGCCGGGTGGGGTCAGCCCCAGCATTTT
CASSPAGWGQPQHF
>TRBD1|-|TRBJ2-1|TRBV4-1
TGCGCCAGCAGCCCGACTCGCCTAGGGACAGCCGATAACCTCAACAATGAGCAGTTCTTC
CASSPTRLGTADNLNNEQFF
>-|-|TRBJ1-1|TRBV30
TGTGCCTGGAGGCAGAACACTGAAGCTTTCTTT
CAWRQNTEAFF
>-|-|TRBJ2-3|TRBV9
TGTGCCAGCAGCGTAGGTCCGGGTAACACAGATACGCAGTATTTT
CASSVGPGNTDTQYF
>TRBD1|-|TRBJ1-5|TRBV28
TGTGCCAGCAGGCCCGGGACAGGTAATCAGCCCCAGCATTTT
CASRPGTGNQPQHF
>-|-|TRBJ1-2|TRBV28
TGTGCCAGCAGTCTGGAACCCCCTAACTATGGCTACACCTTC
CASSLEPPNYGYTF
>-|-|TRBJ1-1|TRBV5-4
TGTGCCAGCAGCTTGGGAGTGGGACCCGGGGGCATGAACACTGAAGCTTTCTTT
CASSLGVGPGGMNTEAFF
>-|-|TRBJ2-1|TRBV10-3
TGTGCCGTAAAAGCCAATACCGATGAGCAGTTCTTC
CAVKANTDEQFF
>TRBD1|-|TRBJ1-2|TRBV5-6
TGTGCCAGCAGCTCGGGACAGGTGCGCTTCGGCTACACCTTC
CASSSGQVRFGYTF
>-|-|TRBJ1-2|TRBV5-4
TGTGCCAGCAGTTTAGGGGTCGTGGGAGCTGGCTATGGCTACACCTTC
CASSLGVVGAGYGYTF
>-|-|TRBJ2-3|TRBV9
TGTGCCAGCAGCGTAGAATTACGAGGTTTTACAGATACGCAGTATTTT
CASSVELRGFTDTQYF
>-|-|TRBJ2-5|TRBV2
TGTGCCAGCAGTGAACTGGTCCTCTCGGCCCGGTACTTC
CASSELVLSARYF
>-|-|TRBJ1-1|TRBV7-8
TGTGCCAGCAGCTTAGGGGGGTTTATGAACACTGAAGCTTTCTTT
CASSLGGFMNTEAFF
>TRBD1|-|TRBJ1-2|TRBV7-8
TGTGCCAGCAGCCGAACGTCAGGGGGCGCGGGAAACTATGGCTACACCTTC
CASSRTSGGAGNYGYTF
>-|-|TRBJ1-6|TRBV3-1/TRBV3-2
TGTGCCAGCAGCCCCGGTTCGGGGGAATCACCCCTCCACTTT
CASSPGSGESPLHF
>-|-|TRBJ1-1|TRBV24-1
TGTGCCACCAGTGATTTTTGGGGACACCACACTGAAGCTTTCTTT
CATSDFWGHHTEAFF
>TRBD1|-|TRBJ2-7|TRBV28
TGTGCCAGCACCCCGTATCCAGGGGGAGACAGCTCCTACGAGCAGTACTTC
CASTPYPGGDSSYEQYF
>-|-|TRBJ1-3|TRBV19
TGTGCCAGTATGGGGGGCAGCTCTGGAAACACCATATATTTT
CASMGGSSGNTIYF